This T cell receptor beta chain emerged from a study of identical twins. The study, taken as a whole, reports: It was possible that invariant MAIT and iNKT cells partly confounded the zero-insertion analyses. Alpha sequences that were out-of-frame and twin-shared showed an excess of low generation probability.

Details on this clonotype: As yet, its antigen is unknown.

CDR3 size: 12 residues. CDR1 and CDR2 (germline): PRHDT, FYEKMQ (reference sequence). V was pared by 10 bases and J by 4 bases, with 5 bases of the junction left unmatched. Each CDR3 protein is one row after TCRdb ran MiXCR on the 5' RACE reads. This sample has 1.5 million to 2 million distinct CDR3 sequences; 32% occur once, and the top ten carry around 0.25%. In every case, the donor was a healthy Caucasian. The origin of this receptor is a newborn girl in good health. Source material: cord blood. The chain has TRBV13 and TRBJ1-2; 8 nucleotides match TRBD1. The CDR3 region has the DNA TGTGCCATCCGGACAGGGCGCTATGGCTACACCTTC. Encoded protein: CAIRTGRYGYTF.